A single sample gave rise to the 9 T cell receptor beta chains below, sequenced in a study of blood T cell repertoires in COVID-19. Libraries were prepared by immunoSEQ multiplex PCR; TCRdb keeps only in-frame clonotypes and omits some of them. This table holds around 40,000 clones, around 92% found once. The specimen was peripheral blood. Every receptor here comes from a woman older than 75 with acute or convalescent COVID-19.

The chain's CDR3 is CASSQVFGAGGSTGELFF. Written as DNA, the CDR3 is TGTGCCAGCAGCCAAGTTTTCGGAGCGGGGGGGTCGACCGGGGAGCTGTTTTTT. J is TRBJ2-2 and V is TRBV4-2, with TRBD2 matching over 10 bases. The CDR3 covers 18 residues. Germline V gene sequence: CDR1 LGHNA, CDR2 YNFKEQ. Trimming removed 1 base from V and 5 bases from J; junction bases left unmatched: 10.

This clone was recorded once. This sequence joins TRBV10-3 and TRBJ1-3; D is unclear. Germline lookup yields CDR1 ENHRY and CDR2 SYGVKD. V was shortened by 9 bases and J by 0 bases, with 12 bases between the two germline ends. The CDR3 is 14 amino acids. This CDR3 reads CAIQTASSGNTIYF. DNA of the CDR3: TGTGCCATACAGACGGCGAGCTCTGGAAACACCATATATTTT.

A single count supports this clone. The rearrangement uses TRBV2 and TRBJ2-5, with a tentative D call TRBD1 (5 bases). Per germline, CDR1 SNHLY and CDR2 FYNNEI. The length of the CDR3 is 14 residues. The V end lost 3 bases, the J end lost 2 bases, and 10 bases lay between the germline ends. CDR3 loop: CASSEVTAQETQYF. The CDR3 DNA reads TGTGCCAGCAGTGAGGTGACAGCTCAAGAGACCCAGTACTTC.

This rearrangement joins TRBV12-3 or TRBV12-4 to TRBJ1-2, with D perhaps TRBD1 (6 bases). V gave up 6 bases and J gave up 3 bases, with 8 bases separating them. CDR3 size: 12 residues. In DNA form, the CDR3 reads TGTGCCAGCAGGTCAGGGGACTATGGCTACACCTTC. This codes for CASRSGDYGYTF.

The genes are TRBV15 and TRBJ2-7, with 10 bases fitting TRBD2. The CDR3 has 15 amino acids. Germline CDR1 reads LNHNV; CDR2 reads YYDKDF (reference sequence). V lost 5 bases and J lost 2; bases outside the gene matches: 6. CDR3 amino acids: CATSAPGLAPYEQYF. The CDR3 region has the DNA TGTGCCACCAGCGCTCCGGGACTAGCGCCCTACGAGCAGTACTTC.

The rearrangement uses TRBV3-1 (or the pseudogene TRBV3-2) and TRBJ1-2, with D possibly TRBD1 on 6 matching bases. The V end lost 0 bases, the J end lost 5 bases, and 22 bases lay between the germline ends. The length of the CDR3 is 18 residues. Looked up from germline, CDR1 is LGHDT and CDR2 is YNNKEL (reference sequence). The CDR3 sequence is CASSQDLGGTREPYGYTF. The CDR3, as DNA: TGTGCCAGCAGCCAAGATCTTGGTGGGACACGGGAACCATATGGCTACACCTTC.

This rearrangement joins TRBV30 to TRBJ2-3; 10 bases are a match to TRBD2. The CDR3 has 14 amino acids. V trimming: 6 bases; J trimming: 1 base; junction bases outside the gene matches: 4. CDR1 and CDR2 (germline): GTSNPN, SVGIG (reference sequence). CDR3 loop: CACTSGGGTDTQYF. CDR3 bases: TGTGCCTGCACCAGCGGGGGGGGCACAGATACGCAGTATTTT.

This clone was recorded once. The chain carries TRBV5-1 and TRBJ2-7; TRBD1 matches at 8 bases. V was pared by 4 bases and J by 2 bases, with 8 bases of the junction left unmatched. The CDR3 runs to 15 residues. Germline-derived CDR1 and CDR2 are SGHRS and YFSETQ. CDR3 region: CASSLDGTGAYEQYF. In DNA form, the CDR3 reads TGCGCCAGCAGCCTAGACGGGACAGGTGCCTACGAGCAGTACTTC.

CDR3 in amino acids: CATRRGSTDTQYF. The CDR3 bases are TGCGCCACCCGAAGGGGGAGCACAGATACGCAGTATTTT. The chain uses TRBV5-1 and TRBJ2-3, with TRBD1 as a possible D gene (6 bases). Deletions cut 9 bases from V and 0 bases from J, with 11 bases between. Germline assignment: CDR1 SGHRS and CDR2 YFSETQ. This CDR3 has 13 amino acids.